This T cell receptor (beta chain) stems from a study of blood T cell repertoires in COVID-19 (dated by TCRdb to between 2020 and 2021). Notes on the research overall: Samples from collaborators originated in the United States, Italy and Spain and spanned both the acute and convalescent phases of COVID-19. The prospective study material was composed of cDNA or gDNA derived from T cells, B-cell-depleted T cells, or PBMCs. Deeply sampled blood TCRbeta repertoires from subjects exposed to, actively infected with, or recovered from COVID-19 were included in the dataset. The repertoires were released in a freely available public database intended as a resource for research on the immune response to SARS-CoV-2. Samples were obtained from the ongoing ImmuneRACE study (first 160 participants) and from over 1,000 subjects provided by 6 global collaborators. Nearly every sample came with metadata listing a de-identified subject ID, COVID-19 status, age in years and sex. Where available, HLA class I and class II types were obtained from metadata supplied by the sample provider rather than from assay-based typing. Here is what the overall study found, with its caveats: How much clinical and demographic metadata was included differed by source and by participant, and the metadata was provided uncurated.

Including the terminal cysteine and phenylalanine, the CDR3 comprises 15 residues. Left in the record is the CDR3 DNA by itself, 45 bases read in frame from the first base. CDR1 and CDR2 were assigned from the germline V gene as SGDLS and YYNGEE. Relative to germline, V is missing 4 bases and J is missing 4 bases, with 5 bases of the junction outside any gene match. As regards this clone: The antigen it recognizes is unknown. The record has no base qualities; no much larger clone is one base away.

One collaborating source in Seattle enrolled patients during active infection and followed them longitudinally through the course of disease. Each collaborating institution followed its own protocols to collect whole blood in K2EDTA tubes. For TCRbeta analysis, collaborators shipped samples in one of three forms: frozen whole blood, isolated PBMCs, or DNA extracted from either of those sample types. The immunoSEQ Assay, a bias-controlled multiplex PCR, was used to amplify TCRbeta CDR3 regions from genomic DNA. For the original study's pipeline: The number of nucleated cells in each sample was estimated by amplification of reference gene primers within the assay. To quantify the absolute abundance of each unique TCRbeta CDR3 rearrangement, sequence reads were collapsed and filtered. For each sample, productive Simpson clonality was calculated as the square root of Simpson's diversity index across productive rearrangements. The source is immuneACCESS, and TCRdb retained only in-frame sequences with V and J called. Part of the clones is not carried over; for the studies checked, unresolved V genes explain less than half of this, and the remainder is unexplained. V and J calls and clone size come straight from that table; D and trimming were deduced from the DNA. Counted in this sample were fewer than 90,000 clones; roughly 72% of them appeared once. The top ten clones comprise around 14% of the sample.

The sequence was collected from a man aged 60 to 69 with COVID-19, enrolled during active disease. The rearrangement joined TRBV9 to TRBJ1-6; 7 central bases correspond to TRBD1. Specimen: peripheral blood. CDR3 protein: CASSTGASYNSPLHF. Here is the DNA: TGTGCCAGCAGCACAGGGGCCTCTTATAATTCACCCCTCCACTTT.